This T cell receptor (beta chain) was recorded in a study of cytomegalovirus exposure and HLA in healthy donors (dated by TCRdb to between 2016 and 2019). About the investigation overall: In an earlier analysis of about 560 of the donors, 250 to 350 Gb of sequence data and 90 million to 130 million unique TCR beta sequences from approximately 180 million T cells were reported. About 300 gigabases of sequencing data and tens of millions of unique TCR sequences were included in an early release covering over 600 HLA-typed donors. Of the 300 to 450 genotyped donors, 81% were placed in the genetic ancestry cluster associated with self-reported Caucasian donors. The study aimed to test whether cataloging public T cell receptors could reveal signatures of past pathogen exposure. The study used immunosequencing to profile the T cell repertoires of approximately 690 subjects and linked those repertoires to cytomegalovirus serostatus. In addition to the first cohort of 500 to 850 subjects, a separate validation cohort of under 150 different subjects was used. High-throughput TCR immunosequencing, statistical association of individual TCRs with disease status, and machine learning were combined to predict cytomegalovirus infection status. To study patterns of TCR occurrence, a later analysis re-analyzed previously published TCR beta repertoires from around 670 donors and added high-resolution HLA genotyping. Rather than using new phenotypic data, the later analysis identified candidate immune exposures from TCR beta sequences and from how often those sequences occurred across donors. An earlier analysis of fewer than 750 of the donors used high-throughput TCR beta sequencing to judge whether each TCR beta V gene segment behaved as functional or pseudogenic. Donor age, sex, ethnicity and CMV serostatus were collected together with the repertoire data. Genome-wide SNP genotypes for about three fifths of the roughly 670 donors were used in a later genetic analysis, which treated that subset as a discovery cohort. Every discovery cohort repertoire had been produced on one sequencing platform. HLA typing included class I and class II loci at four-digit resolution. Typing coverage differed by locus: A, B, C, DRB1 and DQB1 were typed in about 620-630 donors, DQA1 in 500 to 550, DPA1 in around 580, and DPB1 in around 440. Four or five DR-DQ haplotypes were handled as single units for association and clustering, since linkage in the cohort was strong. Among about 360 genotyped donors of the cohort, an average of approximately 240,000 unique TCR beta nucleotide sequences were sequenced per donor, 15% to 20% of them non-productive. Overall study outcomes, separate from this receptor: The authors suggested that the approach could potentially be generalized to other disease states and immunological phenotypes. In a later analysis, the rate of TCR association differed among HLA loci, with DRB1 alleles having the most associated TCRs and HLA-C alleles having the fewest. Strong co-occurrence of HLA alleles, especially DR and DQ, made assigning TCR associations to individual alleles difficult. Cytomegalovirus status was reported to be diagnosed by the classifier with high specificity and sensitivity in both the original and validation cohorts. Several of the top co-occurrence clusters appeared to be linked to parvovirus B19, influenza, CMV and Epstein-Barr virus, according to a later analysis. Sequencing depth was assumed to be roughly uniform across donors in the presence/absence analyses, though that assumption may not hold. Because HLA typing was missing for some donors at each locus, association tests included only the typed subset. An earlier analysis of approximately 570 of the donors showed that most TCR beta V segments appeared in productive rearrangements either about 87% or about 30% of the time, which broadly matched IMGT annotations. V-gene and J-gene trimming of TCR beta chains was associated with a missense DCLRE1C variant in a later genetic analysis, and the association was replicated in an independent cohort. A further reported finding was that TCR beta sequences accurately predicted the HLA-A and HLA-B alleles for most subjects in the first cohort. The cohort was sequenced for TCR beta chains only, and without alpha or paired-chain data the features that could be detected were limited. Specific HLA alleles were associated with roughly 17,000 TCR beta sequences at a false discovery rate of 0.05 in a later analysis. In a later analysis, HLA-associated TCR beta chains were found to be more clonally expanded and to have lower generation probabilities than equally common non-associated chains. Most TCR sequences were seen in very few donors, while some public TCRs were found in many individuals. In the study, some 180 TCR beta chains were listed as associated with cytomegalovirus. Some IMGT-functional V segments, including TRBV6-2 and TRBV6-3, could not be told apart with the 87-base-pair reads, so those segments were excluded. The sequencing pipeline was judged likely to have produced a cluster of highly shared sequence variants as a technical artifact. In vitro tests confirmed that three of the cytomegalovirus-associated TCR beta chains recognize cytomegalovirus antigens. A later analysis found that most CMV-associated TCR beta chains appeared HLA-restricted, with HLA associations seemingly driven largely by CMV exposure. In a later genetic analysis, fewer N-insertions in productive TCRs were reported among donors in an Asian-associated ancestry cluster than the roughly 700-donor mean. Correlated functional status among segregating V segments might be attributable to linkage disequilibrium, but an unknown experimental factor could not be ruled out. Because counts were too low, 15 or so rarely observed V segments, including chromosome 9 orphons, were excluded from the earlier analysis of around 640 of the donors. The only immune exposure information available for the cohort was CMV serostatus.

The method was the immunoSEQ multiplex PCR assay. For the multiplex PCR, a mixture combining 60 forward primers for TCR Vbeta segments and 13 reverse primers for TCR Jbeta segments was used. A multiplex PCR assay on genomic DNA amplified the CDR3 region of rearranged TCR beta genes. The amplified TCR beta libraries were sequenced on the Illumina HiSeq System as 87-base-pair reads. On the study's bioinformatics: In a later analysis, 70 million to 95 million unique TCR beta chains were counted across the 690 or so repertoires, and some 10 million of these chains were shared by at least two donors. A nearest-neighbor algorithm error-corrected the raw reads and collapsed the reads into unique sequences, merging closely related sequences to remove PCR and sequencing errors. Alignment of CDR3 sequences to IMGT reference sequences was used to assign V, D and J gene segments. For a sequence to be retained, a match of at least six nucleotides to both a V gene segment and a J gene segment was required. Rearrangements were classified as productive when the CDR3 lacked stop codons and remained in frame with V and J, and all other rearrangements were classified as non-productive. Following IMGT convention, CDR3 was defined as the stretch from the second conserved V-encoded cysteine up to the conserved J-encoded phenylalanine. The earlier analysis of about 640 of the donors excluded any sequence lacking an unambiguous match to a single V gene segment. An earlier analysis of 500 to 700 of the donors classified V segments as functional when productive rearrangements were above 56.7% and as segregating when the standard deviation between donors was above 5%. A statistical classification framework was developed to diagnose cytomegalovirus status using the catalog of TCR beta chain sequences. A later analysis assigned V and J genes by comparing TCR nucleotide sequences with IMGT/GENE-DB human TR gene sequences. In a later analysis, CDR3 sequences and most-parsimonious VDJ recombination scenarios were assigned using the TCRdist pipeline. In a later analysis, each TCR beta chain was defined by its CDR3 amino acid sequence together with its V-gene family, and reads without a unique V-gene family were excluded. A later analysis removed 600 or so highly shared, low-generation-probability nucleotide sequences to deal with suspected cross-contamination and a sequencing artifact. In a later analysis, a clonal expansion index for each public chain was calculated from normalized within-repertoire ranks of inferred template counts. In a later analysis, generation probabilities were computed using a VDJ recombination model fitted to out-of-frame rearrangements, and the results were checked against IGoR. A later analysis scored TCR-TCR, TCR-HLA and TCR-CMV co-occurrence with hypergeometric tests, applying a repertoire-size bias correction to TCR pairs. False discovery rates were estimated in a later analysis by permuting HLA or CMV assignments 20 times. In a later analysis, co-occurring TCRs were grouped using DBSCAN, and TCRdist sequence similarity was added for clustering within HLA-allele-positive subsets. Repertoires with fewer than 30,000 or more than 120,000 public chains were left out of co-occurrence clustering, as were about five repertoires with anomalous nucleotide sharing. As stored in TCRdb, this immuneACCESS dataset retains in-frame rearrangements with V and J assigned. A fraction of the clones does not appear; measured against another copy, unresolved V genes explain less than half of the discrepancy, and the remainder lacks a known reason. V, J and clone size are taken as reported in that table, and D and trimming were inferred from the DNA itself. The sample table records around 75,000 clones. The ten most abundant clones make up approximately 0.78% of the sample.

CDR1 and CDR2 (SGHTA, FQGNSA) derive from the germline V gene. Relative to germline, V is missing 5 bases and J is missing 6 bases, with 9 bases of the junction outside any gene match. The CDR3 numbers 16 residues from cysteine through phenylalanine. Solely the CDR3 DNA is kept, with 48 bases framed from the first base. Comments on this clone: Its cognate antigen has yet to be identified.

The cohort consisted of approximately 670 healthy bone marrow donors. Cohort members were all nominally healthy when sampled, although unrecorded immune exposures were likely present. The donor was CMV seronegative and belonged to the group of 350 to 400 seronegative cohort members. A peripheral blood sample was provided by each donor, and peripheral blood mononuclear cells were used for TCR beta sequencing. Genomic DNA extraction from the blood cell samples was performed with the Qiagen DNeasy Blood Extraction Kit. This receptor was obtained from a boy aged 5-17 years in good health and CMV-seronegative. The sample consisted of PBMCs. The chain is made from TRBV7-2 and TRBJ2-3, with 12 central nucleotides matching TRBD1. The CDR3 has the sequence CASSPYGTGGRDTQYF. The DNA is as follows: TGTGCCAGCAGCCCGTACGGGACAGGGGGCAGGGATACGCAGTATTTT.